This T cell receptor (beta chain) was captured in a study of vaccination and CD4 T cells after COVID-19. Background on the study: Post-vaccine sample collection happened at a median of roughly 72 days after dose two, ranging 14 to 241. Findings and limits, study-wide: In convalescent patients, a median approximately 90% of post-vaccine SARS-CoV-2-reactive clones appeared only after vaccination.

Oncomine TCR Beta short-read sequencing was applied to DNA from cultured CD4+ T cells. TCRdb analysed the PCR reads with MiXCR anew, one entry per CDR3 protein. Of 15,000 or so distinct CDR3 sequences in the sample, around 69% were seen once. To note about this clonotype: Antigen unknown.

Treatment given: approximately nine-day PBMC culture with coronavirus spike peptide pools or control peptides (ViraFEST assay). Before TCRs were sequenced, ViraFEST expanded antigen-specific T cells with peptide pools. The authors isolated CD4+ T cells by negative selection after roughly 10 days of culture. The source of this sequence is a human donor who had recovered from COVID-19. The sample taken for sequencing was CD4+ T cells from blood, cultured in vitro.

CDR3 in DNA: TGTGCCAGCACAGGGGGCAATCAGCCCCAGCATTTT. Amino acid sequence: CASTGGNQPQHF. The V gene is TRBV28, the J gene TRBJ1-5, with D possibly matching TRBD1 (6 bases). The CDR3 is made up of 12 amino acids. Trimming left V 7 bases short and J 2 bases short, with 6 bases between. Germline V gene lookup returns CDR1 MDHEN and CDR2 SYDVKM.